This TCR beta chain was observed in a study of blood T cell repertoires in COVID-19. Study as a whole: Acute and convalescent COVID-19 samples came from the United States, Italy and Spain. Sample material is recorded as cDNA or gDNA derived from T cells, B-cell-depleted T cells, or PBMCs.

Germline-derived CDR1 and CDR2 are MGHDK and SYGVNS. The CDR3 consists of 15 residues. Trimming removed 5 bases from V and 0 bases from J, with 13 bases in between. Per the original data handling: From reference gene primer amplification, estimates of nucleated cell counts were derived. Using immunoSEQ multiplex PCR, the repertoire was profiled, and TCRdb retains in-frame clones only, with some absent. That table gives V, J and clone size, and the DNA gave D and trimming. The data hold 110,000 to 150,000 clones, with roughly 82% observed a single time. The chain recombines TRBV25-1 with TRBJ1-2; D perhaps matches TRBD1 (5 bases). Sequenced input: peripheral blood. The sequence was obtained from an older man with acute or convalescent COVID-19. CDR3 in amino acids: CASSRSGTTNYGYTF. CDR3 coding DNA: TGTGCCAGCAGTAGATCAGGGACTACTAACTATGGCTACACCTTC.